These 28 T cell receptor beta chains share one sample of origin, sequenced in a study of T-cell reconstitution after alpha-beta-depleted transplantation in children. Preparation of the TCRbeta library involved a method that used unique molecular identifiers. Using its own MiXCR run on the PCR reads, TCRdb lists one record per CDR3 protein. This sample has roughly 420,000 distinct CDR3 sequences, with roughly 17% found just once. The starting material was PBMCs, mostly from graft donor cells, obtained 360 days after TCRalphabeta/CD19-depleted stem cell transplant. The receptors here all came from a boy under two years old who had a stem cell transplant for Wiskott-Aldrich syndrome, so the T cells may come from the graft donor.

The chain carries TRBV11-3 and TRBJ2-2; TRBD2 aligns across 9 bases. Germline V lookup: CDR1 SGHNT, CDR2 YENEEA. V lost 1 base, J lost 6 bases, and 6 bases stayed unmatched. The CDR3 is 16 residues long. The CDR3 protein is CASSLGASGKSGELFF. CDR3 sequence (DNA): TGTGCCAGCAGCTTAGGGGCTAGCGGGAAGTCCGGGGAGCTGTTTTTT.

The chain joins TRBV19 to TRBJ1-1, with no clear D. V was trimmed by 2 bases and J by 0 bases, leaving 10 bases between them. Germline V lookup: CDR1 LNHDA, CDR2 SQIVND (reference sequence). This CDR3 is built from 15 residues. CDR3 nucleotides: TGTGCCAGTAGTATAAGGACGGTCATGAACACTGAAGCTTTCTTT. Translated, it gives CASSIRTVMNTEAFF.

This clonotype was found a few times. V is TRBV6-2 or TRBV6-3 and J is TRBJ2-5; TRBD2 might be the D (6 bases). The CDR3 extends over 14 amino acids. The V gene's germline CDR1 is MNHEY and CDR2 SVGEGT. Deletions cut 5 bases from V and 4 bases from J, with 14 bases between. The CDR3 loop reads CASSQRRGLETQYF. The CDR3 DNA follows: TGTGCCAGCAGTCAACGGCGGGGCCTAGAGACCCAGTACTTC.

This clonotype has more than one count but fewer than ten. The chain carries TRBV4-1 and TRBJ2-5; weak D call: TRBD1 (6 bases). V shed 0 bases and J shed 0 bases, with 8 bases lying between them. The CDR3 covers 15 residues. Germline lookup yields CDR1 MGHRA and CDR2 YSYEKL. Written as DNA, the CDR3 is TGCGCCAGCAGCCAAGATCAGGGGTACCAAGAGACCCAGTACTTC. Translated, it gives CASSQDQGYQETQYF.

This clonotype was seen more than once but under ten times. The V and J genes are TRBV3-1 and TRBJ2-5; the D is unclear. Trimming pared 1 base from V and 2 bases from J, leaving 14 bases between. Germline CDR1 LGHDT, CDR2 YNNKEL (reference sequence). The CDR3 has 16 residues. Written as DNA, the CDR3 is TGTGCCAGCAGCCAAGTGTTTGCGAACCAACAAGAGACCCAGTACTTC. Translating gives CASSQVFANQQETQYF.

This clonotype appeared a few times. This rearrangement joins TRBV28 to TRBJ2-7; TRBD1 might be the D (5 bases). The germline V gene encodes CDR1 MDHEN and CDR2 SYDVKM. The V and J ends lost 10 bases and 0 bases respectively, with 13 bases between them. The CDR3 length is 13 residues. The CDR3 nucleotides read TGTGCCATCTCGACAAGGGGCTCCTACGAGCAGTACTTC. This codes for CAISTRGSYEQYF. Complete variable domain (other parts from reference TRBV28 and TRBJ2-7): DVKVTQSSRYLVKRTGEKVFLECVQDMDHENMFWYRQDPGLGLRLIYFSYDVKMKEKGDIPEGYSVSREKKERFSLILESASTNQTSMYLCAISTRGSYEQYFGPGTRLTVT.

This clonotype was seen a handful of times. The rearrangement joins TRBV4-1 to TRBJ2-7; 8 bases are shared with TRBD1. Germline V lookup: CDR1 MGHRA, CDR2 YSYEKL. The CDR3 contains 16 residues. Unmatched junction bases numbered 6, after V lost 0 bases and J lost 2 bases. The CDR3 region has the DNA TGCGCCAGCAGCCAAGATCCGACAGGGGACCCCTACGAGCAGTACTTC. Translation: CASSQDPTGDPYEQYF.

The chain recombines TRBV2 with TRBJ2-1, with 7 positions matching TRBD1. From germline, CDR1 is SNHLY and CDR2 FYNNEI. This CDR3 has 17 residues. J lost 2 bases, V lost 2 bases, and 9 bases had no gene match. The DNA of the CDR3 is TGTGCCAGCAGTGAATGGGGTACCGGGACAGCCTACAATGAGCAGTTCTTC. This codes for CASSEWGTGTAYNEQFF. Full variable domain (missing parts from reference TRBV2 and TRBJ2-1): EPEVTQTPSHQVTQMGQEVILRCVPISNHLYFYWYRQILGQKVEFLVSFYNNEISEKSEIFDDQFSVERPDGSNFTLKIRSTKLEDSAMYFCASSEWGTGTAYNEQFFGPGTRLTVL.

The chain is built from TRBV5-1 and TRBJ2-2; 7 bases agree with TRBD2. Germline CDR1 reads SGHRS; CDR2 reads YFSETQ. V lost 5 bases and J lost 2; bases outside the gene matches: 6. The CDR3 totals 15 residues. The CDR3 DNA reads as TGCGCCAGCAGTCCCGGGACTAAAAACACCGGGGAGCTGTTTTTT. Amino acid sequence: CASSPGTKNTGELFF.

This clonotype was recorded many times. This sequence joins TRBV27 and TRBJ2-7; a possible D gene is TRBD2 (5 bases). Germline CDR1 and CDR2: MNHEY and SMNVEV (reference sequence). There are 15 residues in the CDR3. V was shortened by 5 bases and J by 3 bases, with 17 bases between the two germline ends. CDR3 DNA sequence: TGTGCCAGCAGTCTCGAGTGGAGGCTTAGCTACGAGCAGTACTTC. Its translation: CASSLEWRLSYEQYF.

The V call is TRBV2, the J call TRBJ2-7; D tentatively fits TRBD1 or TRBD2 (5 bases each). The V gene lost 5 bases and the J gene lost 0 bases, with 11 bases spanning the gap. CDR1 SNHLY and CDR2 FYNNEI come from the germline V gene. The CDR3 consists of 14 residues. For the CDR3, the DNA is TGTGCCAGCAGTTCTCCAGGGAGCTCCTACGAGCAGTACTTC. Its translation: CASSSPGSSYEQYF.

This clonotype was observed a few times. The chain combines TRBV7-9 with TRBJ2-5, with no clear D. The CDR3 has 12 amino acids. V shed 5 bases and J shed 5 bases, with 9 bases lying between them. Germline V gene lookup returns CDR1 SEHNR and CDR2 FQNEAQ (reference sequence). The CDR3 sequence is CASSADGETQYF. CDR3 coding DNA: TGTGCCAGCAGCGCAGACGGCGAGACCCAGTACTTC.

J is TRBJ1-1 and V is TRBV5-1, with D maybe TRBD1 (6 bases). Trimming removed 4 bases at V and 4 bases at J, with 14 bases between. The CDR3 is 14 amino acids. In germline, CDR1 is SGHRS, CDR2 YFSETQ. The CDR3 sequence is CASSPLQGATEAFF. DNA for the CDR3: TGCGCCAGCAGCCCCCTACAGGGTGCCACTGAAGCTTTCTTT.

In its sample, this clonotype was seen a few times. The CDR3 bases are TGTGCCAGTAGTATTCCCCTCCGACTGACTAGCACAGATACGCAGTATTTT. Its translation: CASSIPLRLTSTDTQYF. V usage is TRBV19 and J usage is TRBJ2-3; D gene unclear. V lost 3 bases, J lost 0 bases, and 16 bases lay in between. Germline V gives CDR1 LNHDA, CDR2 SQIVND (reference sequence). This CDR3 is built from 17 residues.

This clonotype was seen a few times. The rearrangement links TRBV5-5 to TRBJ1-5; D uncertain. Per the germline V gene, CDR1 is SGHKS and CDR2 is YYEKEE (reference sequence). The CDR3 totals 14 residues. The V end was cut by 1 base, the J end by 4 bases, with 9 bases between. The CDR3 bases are TGTGCCAGCAGCTTGTCAGGCTTAAATCAGCCCCAGCATTTT. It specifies CASSLSGLNQPQHF. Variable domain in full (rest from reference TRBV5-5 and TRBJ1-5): DAGVTQSPTHLIKTRGQQVTLRCSPISGHKSVSWYQQVLGQGPQFIFQYYEKEERGRGNFPDRFSARQFPNYSSELNVNALLLGDSALYLCASSLSGLNQPQHFGDGTRLSIL.

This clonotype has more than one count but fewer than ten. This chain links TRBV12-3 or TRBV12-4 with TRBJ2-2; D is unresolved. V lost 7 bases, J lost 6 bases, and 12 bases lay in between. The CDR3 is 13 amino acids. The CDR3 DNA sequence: TGTGCCAGCACCTCTGGTGGGGCCGGGGAGCTGTTTTTT. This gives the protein CASTSGGAGELFF.

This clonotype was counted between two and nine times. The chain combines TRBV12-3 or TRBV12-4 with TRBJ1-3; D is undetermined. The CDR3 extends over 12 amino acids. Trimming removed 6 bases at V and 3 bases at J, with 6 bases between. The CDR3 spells CASSDIGNTIYF. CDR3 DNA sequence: TGTGCCAGCAGCGACATTGGAAACACCATATATTTT.

This CDR3 is CASRHRGTNEKLFF. The CDR3 nucleotides are TGTGCCAGCAGGCACAGGGGGACTAATGAAAAACTGTTTTTT. The chain uses TRBV6-5 and TRBJ1-4; 8 nucleotides agree with TRBD1. The CDR3 is 14 amino acids. The germline CDR1 and CDR2 sequences are MNHEY and SVGAGI. V lost 6 bases, J lost 2 bases, and 2 bases stayed unmatched.

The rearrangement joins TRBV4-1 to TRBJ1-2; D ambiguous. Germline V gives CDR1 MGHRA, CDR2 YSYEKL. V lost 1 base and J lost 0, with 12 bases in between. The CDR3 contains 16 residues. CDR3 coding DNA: TGCGCCAGCAGCCAAGGTCAACTCCCGGCTAACTATGGCTACACCTTC. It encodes CASSQGQLPANYGYTF.

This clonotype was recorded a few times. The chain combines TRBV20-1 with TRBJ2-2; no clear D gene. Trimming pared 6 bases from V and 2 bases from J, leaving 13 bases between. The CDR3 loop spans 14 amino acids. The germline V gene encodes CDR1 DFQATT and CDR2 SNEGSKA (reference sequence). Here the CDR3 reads CSAKGTQNTGELFF. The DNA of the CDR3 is TGCAGTGCCAAAGGAACGCAAAACACCGGGGAGCTGTTTTTT.

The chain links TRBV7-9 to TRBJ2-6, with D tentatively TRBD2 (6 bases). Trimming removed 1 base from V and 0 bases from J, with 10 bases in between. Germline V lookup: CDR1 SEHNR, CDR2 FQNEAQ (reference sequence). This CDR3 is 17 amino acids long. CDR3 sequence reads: CASSLGGGTSGANVLTF. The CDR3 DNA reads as TGTGCCAGCAGCTTAGGGGGAGGTACCTCTGGGGCCAACGTCCTGACTTTC.

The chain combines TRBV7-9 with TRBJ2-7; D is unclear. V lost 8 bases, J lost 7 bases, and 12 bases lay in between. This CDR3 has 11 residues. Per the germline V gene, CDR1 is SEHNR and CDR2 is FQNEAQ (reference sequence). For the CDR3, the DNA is TGTGCCAGCCAGACTTCTTGGGAGCAGTACTTC. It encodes CASQTSWEQYF.

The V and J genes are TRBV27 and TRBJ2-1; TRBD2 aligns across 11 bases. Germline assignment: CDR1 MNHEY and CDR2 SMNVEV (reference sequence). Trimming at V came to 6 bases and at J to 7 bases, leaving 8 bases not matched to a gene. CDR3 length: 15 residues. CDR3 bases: TGTGCCAGCAGCCTCTTACTAGCGGGAGCTAATGAGCAGTTCTTC. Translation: CASSLLLAGANEQFF.

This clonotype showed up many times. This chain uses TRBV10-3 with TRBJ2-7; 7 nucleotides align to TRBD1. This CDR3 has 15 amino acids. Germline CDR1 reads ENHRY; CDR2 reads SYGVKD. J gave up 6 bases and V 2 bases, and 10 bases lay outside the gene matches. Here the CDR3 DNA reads TGTGCCATCAGTGAGCAGTCAGGGGGTTTGAGCGAGCAGTACTTC. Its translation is CAISEQSGGLSEQYF.

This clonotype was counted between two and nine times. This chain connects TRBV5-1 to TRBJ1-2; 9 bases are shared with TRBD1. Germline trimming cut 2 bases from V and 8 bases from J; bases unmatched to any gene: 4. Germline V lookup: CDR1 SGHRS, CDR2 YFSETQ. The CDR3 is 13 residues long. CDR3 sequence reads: CASSFLGQGGYTF. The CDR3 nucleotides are TGCGCCAGCAGCTTTCTGGGACAGGGAGGCTACACCTTC. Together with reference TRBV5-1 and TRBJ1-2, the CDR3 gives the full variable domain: KAGVTQTPRYLIKTRGQQVTLSCSPISGHRSVSWYQQTPGQGLQFLFEYFSETQRNKGNFPGRFSGRQFSNSRSEMNVSTLELGDSALYLCASSFLGQGGYTFGSGTRLTVV.

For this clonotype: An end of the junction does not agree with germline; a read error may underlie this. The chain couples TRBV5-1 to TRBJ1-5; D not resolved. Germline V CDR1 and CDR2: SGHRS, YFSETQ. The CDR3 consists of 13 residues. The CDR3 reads CAGSLEGNQPQHF. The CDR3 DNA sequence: TGCGCCGGCAGCTTGGAGGGAAATCAGCCCCAGCATTTT. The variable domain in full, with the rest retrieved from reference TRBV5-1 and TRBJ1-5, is KAGVTQTPRYLIKTRGQQVTLSCSPISGHRSVSWYQQTPGQGLQFLFEYFSETQRNKGNFPGRFSGRQFSNSRSEMNVSTLELGDSALYLCAGSLEGNQPQHFGDGTRLSIL.

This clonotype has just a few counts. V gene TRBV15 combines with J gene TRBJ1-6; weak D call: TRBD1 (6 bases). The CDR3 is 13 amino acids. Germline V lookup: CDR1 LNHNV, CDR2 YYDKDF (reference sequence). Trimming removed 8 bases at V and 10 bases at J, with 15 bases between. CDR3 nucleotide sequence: TGTGCCACCGGTGGGACACAGGGCTCACCCCTCCACTTT. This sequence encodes CATGGTQGSPLHF. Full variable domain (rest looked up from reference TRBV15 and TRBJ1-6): DAMVIQNPRYQVTQFGKPVTLSCSQTLNHNVMYWYQQKSSQAPKLLFHYYDKDFNNEADTPDNFQSRRPNTSFCFLDIRSPGLGDTAMYLCATGGTQGSPLHFGNGTRLTVT.

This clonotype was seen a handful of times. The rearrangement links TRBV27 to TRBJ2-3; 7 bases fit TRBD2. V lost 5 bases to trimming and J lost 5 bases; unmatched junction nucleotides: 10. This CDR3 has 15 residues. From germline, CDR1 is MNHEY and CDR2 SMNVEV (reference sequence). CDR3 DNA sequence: TGTGCCAGCAGTCTTCGGGACTACCGCGAAGATACGCAGTATTTT. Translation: CASSLRDYREDTQYF.